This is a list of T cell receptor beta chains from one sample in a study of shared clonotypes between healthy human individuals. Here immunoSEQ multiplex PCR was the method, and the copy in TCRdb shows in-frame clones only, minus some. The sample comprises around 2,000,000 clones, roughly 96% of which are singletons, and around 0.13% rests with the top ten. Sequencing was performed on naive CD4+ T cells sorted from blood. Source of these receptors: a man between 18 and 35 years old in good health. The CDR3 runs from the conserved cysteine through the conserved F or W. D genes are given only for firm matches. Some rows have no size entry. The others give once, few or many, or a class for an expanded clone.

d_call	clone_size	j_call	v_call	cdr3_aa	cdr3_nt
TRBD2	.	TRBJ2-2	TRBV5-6	CASSLGGANTGELFF	TGTGCCAGCAGCCTCGGGGGGGCGAACACCGGGGAGCTGTTTTTT
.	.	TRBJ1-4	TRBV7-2	CASSLGGFEKLFF	TGTGCCAGCAGCTTAGGGGGCTTTGAAAAACTGTTTTTT
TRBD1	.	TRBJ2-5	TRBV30	CAWGKGGGETQYF	TGTGCCTGGGGTAAAGGGGGCGGGGAGACCCAGTACTTC
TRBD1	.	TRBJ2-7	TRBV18	CASSPRTGTDEQYF	TGTGCCAGTTCACCACGGACAGGCACTGACGAGCAGTACTTC
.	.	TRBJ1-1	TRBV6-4	CASSHSSNTEAFF	TGTGCCAGCAGTCACAGTTCGAACACTGAAGCTTTCTTT
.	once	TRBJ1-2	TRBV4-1	CASSKGTGDLLGYTF	TGCGCCAGCAGCAAAGGAACAGGTGACCTTTTGGGCTACACCTTC
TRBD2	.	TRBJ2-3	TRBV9	CASSVAPAGVNTDTQYF	TGTGCCAGCAGCGTAGCCCCGGCGGGAGTCAATACAGATACGCAGTATTTT
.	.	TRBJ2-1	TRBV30	CAWINNHEQFF	TGTGCCTGGATAAACAACCATGAGCAGTTCTTC
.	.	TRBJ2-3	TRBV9	CASSVAPQDTQYF	TGTGCCAGCAGCGTAGCTCCCCAGGATACGCAGTATTTT
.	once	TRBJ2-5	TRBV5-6	CASSPGRRETQYF	TGTGCCAGCAGCCCCGGACGGCGGGAGACCCAGTACTTC
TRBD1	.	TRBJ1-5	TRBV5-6	CASSKGQVLSNQPQHF	TGTGCCAGCAGCAAGGGACAGGTCCTTAGCAATCAGCCCCAGCATTTT
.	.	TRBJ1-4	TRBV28	CASSFNEKLFF	TGTGCCAGCAGTTTTAATGAAAAACTGTTTTTT
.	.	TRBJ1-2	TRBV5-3	CASSLASTGYYGYTF	TGTGCCAGCAGCTTGGCATCGACAGGTTACTATGGCTACACCTTC
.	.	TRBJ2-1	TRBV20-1	CSASLNEQFF	TGCAGTGCTAGTCTCAATGAGCAGTTCTTC
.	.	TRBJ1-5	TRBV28	CASSFLDPSLIQPQHF	TGTGCCAGCAGTTTTCTGGACCCCAGTCTTATCCAGCCCCAGCATTTT
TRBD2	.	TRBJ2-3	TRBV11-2	CASSLALAGVTDTQYF	TGTGCCAGCAGCTTAGCCCTAGCGGGAGTCACAGATACGCAGTATTTT
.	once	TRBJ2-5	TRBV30	CAWSSAGKETQYF	TGTGCCTGGAGTTCGGCGGGGAAAGAGACCCAGTACTTC
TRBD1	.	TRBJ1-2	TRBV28	CASSYDRDYGYTF	TGTGCCAGCAGCTACGACAGGGACTATGGCTACACCTTC
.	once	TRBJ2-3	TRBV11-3	CASSLAGGTDTQYF	TGTGCCAGCAGCTTAGCAGGCGGCACAGATACGCAGTATTTT
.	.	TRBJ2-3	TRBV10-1	CASSEELGGTQYF	TGCGCCAGCAGTGAGGAACTAGGGGGTACGCAGTATTTT
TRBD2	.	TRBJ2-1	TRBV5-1	CASSLAVLAGYNEQFF	TGCGCCAGCAGCTTGGCGGTCCTAGCGGGATACAATGAGCAGTTCTTC
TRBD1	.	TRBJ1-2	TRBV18	CAGTDKANYGYTF	TGTGCCGGGACAGACAAAGCTAACTATGGCTACACCTTC
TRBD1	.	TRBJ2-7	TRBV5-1	CASSMDRGVYEQYF	TGCGCCAGCAGCATGGACAGGGGGGTCTACGAGCAGTACTTC
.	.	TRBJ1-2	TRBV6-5	CASRQLGQSNYGYTF	TGTGCCAGCAGACAACTTGGACAGTCCAACTATGGCTACACCTTC
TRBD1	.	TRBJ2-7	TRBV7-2	CASSSPGQGSYEQYF	TGTGCCAGCAGCTCTCCGGGACAGGGGTCCTACGAGCAGTACTTC
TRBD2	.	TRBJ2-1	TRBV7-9	CASSPQAGVEQFF	TGTGCCAGCAGCCCCCAGGCGGGGGTCGAGCAGTTCTTC
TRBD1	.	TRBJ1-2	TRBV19	CASSIGGTAGYGYTF	TGTGCCAGTAGTATAGGAGGGACAGCCGGCTATGGCTACACCTTC
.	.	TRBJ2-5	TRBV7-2	CASSAGGTKRAQYF	TGTGCCAGCAGCGCCGGGGGTACCAAGAGGGCCCAGTACTTC
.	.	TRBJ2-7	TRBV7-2	CASSAGPPSYEQYF	TGTGCCAGCAGCGCTGGGCCCCCGTCCTACGAGCAGTACTTC
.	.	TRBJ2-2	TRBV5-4	CASSPWVGNTGELFF	TGTGCCAGCAGCCCATGGGTGGGGAACACCGGGGAGCTGTTTTTT
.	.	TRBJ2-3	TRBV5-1	CASSLIGRGTDTQYF	TGCGCCAGCAGCTTGATAGGCAGGGGCACAGATACGCAGTATTTT
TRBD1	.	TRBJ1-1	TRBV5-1	CASSTTGGSPEAFF	TGCGCCAGCAGCACGACAGGGGGTTCGCCTGAAGCTTTCTTT
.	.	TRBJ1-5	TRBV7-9	CASSRGPGFSNQPQHF	TGTGCCAGCAGCCGGGGGCCCGGATTTAGCAATCAGCCCCAGCATTTT
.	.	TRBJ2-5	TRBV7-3	CASSPGLGGQETQYF	TGTGCCAGCAGCCCAGGCCTCGGGGGCCAAGAGACCCAGTACTTC
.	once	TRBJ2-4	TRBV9	CASSVAFGGTQNIQYF	TGTGCCAGCAGCGTAGCGTTTGGAGGCACCCAAAACATTCAGTACTTC
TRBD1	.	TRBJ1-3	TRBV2	CASRPGQISGNTIYF	TGTGCCAGCAGGCCGGGACAGATCTCTGGAAACACCATATATTTT
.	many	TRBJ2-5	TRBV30	CASSGTLETQYF	TGTGCCTCGTCCGGGACCCTGGAGACCCAGTACTTC
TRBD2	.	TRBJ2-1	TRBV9	CASSVEVAGRGEQFF	TGTGCCAGCAGCGTAGAGGTAGCGGGACGGGGTGAGCAGTTCTTC
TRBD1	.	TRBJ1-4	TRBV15	CATSRRDREKLFF	TGTGCCACCAGCAGGAGGGACAGGGAAAAACTGTTTTTT
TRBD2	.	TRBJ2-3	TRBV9	CASSPDFGLDTDTQYF	TGTGCCAGCAGCCCTGACTTCGGACTAGACACAGATACGCAGTATTTT
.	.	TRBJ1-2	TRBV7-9	CASTLVGAPGVYGYTF	TGTGCCAGCACCTTAGTGGGGGCCCCCGGCGTCTATGGCTACACCTTC
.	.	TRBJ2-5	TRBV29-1	CSVEGVDSGGTQYF	TGCAGCGTTGAAGGGGTTGACTCCGGAGGGACCCAGTACTTC
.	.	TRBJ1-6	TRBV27	CASSLSGDSNSPLHF	TGTGCCAGCAGTTTATCGGGGGATTCCAATTCACCCCTCCACTTT
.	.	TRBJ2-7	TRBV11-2	CASSLAGREQYF	TGTGCCAGCAGCTTAGCGGGGCGCGAGCAGTACTTC
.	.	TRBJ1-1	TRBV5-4	CASSLDLNTEAFF	TGTGCCAGCAGTTTGGACCTTAACACTGAAGCTTTCTTT
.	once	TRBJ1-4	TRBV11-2	CASSLGDRTNEKLFF	TGTGCCAGCAGCTTAGGGGATAGAACTAATGAAAAACTGTTTTTT
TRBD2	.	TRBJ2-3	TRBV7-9	CASSENLSGRTGDTQYF	TGTGCCAGCAGCGAAAACCTTAGCGGGAGGACGGGAGATACGCAGTATTTT
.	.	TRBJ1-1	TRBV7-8	CASSPSGGITEAFF	TGTGCCAGCAGCCCCTCGGGGGGAATCACTGAAGCTTTCTTT
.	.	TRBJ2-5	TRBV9	CASSVIASETQYF	TGTGCCAGCAGCGTCATCGCTTCGGAGACCCAGTACTTC
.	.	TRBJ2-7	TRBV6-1	CASSLNYEQYF	TGTGCCAGCAGTTTAAATTACGAGCAGTACTTC
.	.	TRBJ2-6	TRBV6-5	CASSGSGANVLTF	TGTGCCAGCAGTGGGTCTGGGGCCAACGTCCTGACTTTC
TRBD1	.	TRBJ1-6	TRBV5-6	CASSMGQGYSPLHF	TGTGCCAGCAGCATGGGACAGGGATACTCACCCCTCCACTTT
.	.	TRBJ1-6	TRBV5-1	CASSVAGAAASPLHF	TGCGCCAGCAGCGTCGCAGGGGCCGCTGCTTCACCCCTCCACTTT
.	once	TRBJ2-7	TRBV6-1	CASISGQGTYEQYF	TGTGCCAGCATCTCTGGGCAGGGCACCTACGAGCAGTACTTC
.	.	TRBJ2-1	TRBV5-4	CASSLLGGDSYNEQFF	TGTGCCAGCAGCTTACTCGGCGGGGACTCCTACAATGAGCAGTTCTTC
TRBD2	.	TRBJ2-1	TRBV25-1	CASSVLAGFDEQFF	TGTGCCAGCAGTGTCCTAGCGGGATTCGATGAGCAGTTCTTC
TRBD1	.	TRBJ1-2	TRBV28	CASSTGQDVGYTF	TGTGCCAGCAGTACGGGACAGGACGTGGGCTACACCTTC